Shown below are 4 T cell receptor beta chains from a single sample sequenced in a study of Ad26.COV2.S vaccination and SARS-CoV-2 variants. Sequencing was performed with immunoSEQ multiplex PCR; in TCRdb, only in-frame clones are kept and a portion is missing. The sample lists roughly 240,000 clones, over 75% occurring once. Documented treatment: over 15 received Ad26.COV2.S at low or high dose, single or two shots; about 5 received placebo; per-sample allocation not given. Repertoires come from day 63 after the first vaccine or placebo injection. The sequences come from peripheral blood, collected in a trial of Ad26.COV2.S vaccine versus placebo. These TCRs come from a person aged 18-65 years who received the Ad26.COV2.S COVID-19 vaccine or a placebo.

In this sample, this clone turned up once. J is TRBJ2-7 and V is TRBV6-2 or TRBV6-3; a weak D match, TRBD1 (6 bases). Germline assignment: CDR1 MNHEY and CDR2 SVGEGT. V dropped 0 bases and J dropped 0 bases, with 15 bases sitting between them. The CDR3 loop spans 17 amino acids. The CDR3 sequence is CASSYSIRDTFSYEQYF. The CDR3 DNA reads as TGTGCCAGCAGTTACTCTATCCGGGACACGTTCTCCTACGAGCAGTACTTC.

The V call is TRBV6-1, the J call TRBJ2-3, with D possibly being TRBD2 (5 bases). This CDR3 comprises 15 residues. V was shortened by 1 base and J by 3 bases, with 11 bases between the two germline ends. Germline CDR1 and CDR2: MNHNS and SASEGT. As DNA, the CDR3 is TGTGCCAGCAGTGAAGTGGCTTCGGGGACAGATACGCAGTATTTT. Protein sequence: CASSEVASGTDTQYF.

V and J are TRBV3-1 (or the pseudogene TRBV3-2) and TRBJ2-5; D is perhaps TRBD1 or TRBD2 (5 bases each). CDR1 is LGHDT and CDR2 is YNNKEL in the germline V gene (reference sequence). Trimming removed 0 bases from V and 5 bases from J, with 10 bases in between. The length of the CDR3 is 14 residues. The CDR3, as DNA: TGTGCCAGCAGCCAAGAACCAGGGAGTGAGACCCAGTACTTC. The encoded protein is CASSQEPGSETQYF.

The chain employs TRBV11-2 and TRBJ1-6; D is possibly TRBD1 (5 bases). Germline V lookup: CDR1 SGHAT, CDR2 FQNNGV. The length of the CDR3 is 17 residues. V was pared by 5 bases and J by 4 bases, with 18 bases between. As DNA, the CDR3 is TGTGCCAGCAGCCCGAAGTGGGGGGGGACGTATAATTCACCCCTCCACTTT. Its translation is CASSPKWGGTYNSPLHF.